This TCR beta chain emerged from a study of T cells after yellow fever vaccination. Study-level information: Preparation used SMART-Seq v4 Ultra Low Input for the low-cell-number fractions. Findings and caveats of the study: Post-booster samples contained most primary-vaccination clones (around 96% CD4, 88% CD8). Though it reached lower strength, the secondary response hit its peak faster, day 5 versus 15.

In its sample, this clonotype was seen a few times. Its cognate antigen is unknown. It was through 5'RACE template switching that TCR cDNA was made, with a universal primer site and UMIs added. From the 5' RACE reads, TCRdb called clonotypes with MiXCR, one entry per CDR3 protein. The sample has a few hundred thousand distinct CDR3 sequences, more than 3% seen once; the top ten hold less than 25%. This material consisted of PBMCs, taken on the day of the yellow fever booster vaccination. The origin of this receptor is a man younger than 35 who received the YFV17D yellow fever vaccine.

The chain's CDR3 is CAIMGNANTGELFF. The CDR3 nucleotides are TGTGCCATCATGGGAAACGCGAACACCGGGGAGCTGTTTTTT. The gene calls are TRBV10-3 and TRBJ2-2; no clear D gene. V lost 7 bases and J lost 0, with 9 bases in between. Germline V gene data show CDR1 as ENHRY and CDR2 as SYGVKD. The CDR3 extends over 14 amino acids.